Detailed here is one TCR beta chain. Germline V gene lookup returns CDR1 MNHEY and CDR2 SMNVEV (reference sequence). The CDR3 length is 14 residues. The V segment lost 5 bases and the J segment 2 bases; nucleotides outside the gene matches: 4. Amplified regions were TCR beta CDR3 sequences from RNA transcripts. A first-round RT-PCR of the TCR CDR3 used the HTBI primer set. MiXCR, applied by TCRdb to the multiplex PCR reads, yields one record per CDR3 protein. This table has under 550,000 distinct CDR3 sequences, roughly an eighth appearing once. This record belongs to a study of T cells in Graves' hyperthyroidism and ophthalmopathy. Study-wide background: Once the initial diagnosis was made, peripheral blood was obtained before any treatment.

The sequence came from a young woman with Graves' hyperthyroidism. Input material: blood. The rearrangement links TRBV27 to TRBJ2-3, with 7 bases aligning to TRBD1. In DNA form, the CDR3 reads TGTGCCAGCAGTCCGGGACAGATCACAGATACGCAGTATTTT. It encodes CASSPGQITDTQYF.